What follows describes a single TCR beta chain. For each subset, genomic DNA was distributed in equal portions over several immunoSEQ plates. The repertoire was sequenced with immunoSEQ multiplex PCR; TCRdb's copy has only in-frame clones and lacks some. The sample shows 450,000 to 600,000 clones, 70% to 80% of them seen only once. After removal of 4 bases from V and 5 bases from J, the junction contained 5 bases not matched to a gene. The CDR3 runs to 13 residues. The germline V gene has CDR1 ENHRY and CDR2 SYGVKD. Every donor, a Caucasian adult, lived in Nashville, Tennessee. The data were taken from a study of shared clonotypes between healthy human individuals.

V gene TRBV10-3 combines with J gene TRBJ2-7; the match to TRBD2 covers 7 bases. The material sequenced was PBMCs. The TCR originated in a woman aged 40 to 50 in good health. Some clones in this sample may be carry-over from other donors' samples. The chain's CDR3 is CAISGLAEDEQYF. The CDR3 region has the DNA TGTGCCATCAGTGGGCTAGCGGAGGACGAGCAGTACTTC.